The text below deals with one TCR beta chain. The antigen is unknown. A J-beta primer mix and a sample-barcoded 5' primer were used in a second PCR of about 7 to 12 cycles. A 12-random-nucleotide template-switch adaptor tagged each cDNA molecule. TCRdb passed the 5' RACE reads through MiXCR, listing each CDR3 protein once. The sample has roughly 1.7 million distinct CDR3 sequences; about 31% are singletons. Isolating PBMCs gave at least 6 million of these cells per sample. This sample stems from a study of blood T cells in healthy people across ages. General study findings and limits: Versus aged donors, long-lived donors had higher diversity and more naive CD4+ cells.

The TCR originated in a woman aged 25 to 45 in good health. Sequencing input: blood.

The CDR3 here is CASSIGGVYEQYF. The DNA for the CDR3 is TGTGCCAGCAGCATCGGGGGGGTATACGAGCAGTACTTC. This rearrangement joins TRBV7-8 to TRBJ2-7; 8 bases align to TRBD2. The CDR3 has 13 residues. V trimming: 5 bases; J trimming: 4 bases; junction bases outside the gene matches: 4. Looked up from germline, CDR1 is SGHVS and CDR2 is FQNEAQ.